Each of the 23 T cell receptor beta chains below was sequenced from the same sample in a study of blood T cells in healthy people across ages. Then a second PCR, running roughly 7 to 11 cycles, was carried out with a sample-barcoded 5' primer and a J-beta primer mix. MiXCR was run by TCRdb on the 5' RACE reads, yielding one entry per CDR3 protein. The sample has 800,000 or so distinct CDR3 sequences; about 59% are singletons. Sample: blood. All receptors derive from a man under 40 in good health.

The chain couples TRBV9 to TRBJ1-1; no reliable D call. This CDR3 contains 14 residues. The V end lost 2 bases, the J end lost 3 bases, and 11 bases lay between the germline ends. Germline V gene data show CDR1 as SGDLS and CDR2 as YYNGEE. CDR3 DNA: TGTGCCAGCAGCGTGGATTTGGGGTACACTGAAGCTTTCTTT. Translated: CASSVDLGYTEAFF.

CDR3 sequence: CASSVGQETQYF. In nucleotides, the CDR3 is TGTGCCAGCAGCGTCGGGCAAGAGACCCAGTACTTC. V usage is TRBV7-2 and J usage is TRBJ2-5; D is unresolved. The CDR3 loop spans 12 amino acids. CDR1 and CDR2 (germline): SGHTA, FQGNSA. V shed 5 bases and J shed 2 bases, with 6 bases lying between them.

About this clonotype itself: Germline is not matched at one junction end, which may reflect a read error. The chain uses TRBV27 and TRBJ2-5, with 8 bases matching TRBD2. Germline CDR1 is MNHEY and CDR2 is SMNVEV (reference sequence). The length of the CDR3 is 15 residues. The CDR3 loop is CVSSLFAGGQETQYF. The CDR3 DNA is TGTGTCAGCAGTTTATTCGCGGGGGGTCAAGAGACCCAGTACTTC.

This clonotype was picked up a small number of times. The chain combines TRBV7-7 with TRBJ2-1; D is undetermined. Germline CDR1 reads SSHAT; CDR2 reads FNYEAQ (reference sequence). The V end lost 5 bases, the J end lost 7 bases, and 12 bases lay between the germline ends. The CDR3 contains 13 residues. For the CDR3, the DNA is TGTGCCAGCAGCCGGACGATCGGGAATGAGCAGTTCTTC. Its translation is CASSRTIGNEQFF.

As to this clonotype: This CDR3 is missing its conserved last phenylalanine or tryptophan, likely due to a read error. The chain is built from TRBV20-1 and TRBJ2-1, with 13 bases aligning to TRBD2. V dropped 5 bases and J dropped 8; count of bases not matched to a gene: 12. The germline CDR1 and CDR2 sequences are DFQATT and SNEGSKA (reference sequence). The CDR3 sequence is 16 residues long. The CDR3 reads CSASPRLAGGRDEQFL. As DNA, the CDR3 is TGCAGTGCTTCTCCTAGACTAGCGGGGGGCCGGGATGAGCAGTTCTTA.

The J gene is TRBJ2-1, the V gene TRBV12-3 or TRBV12-4; 9 positions agree with TRBD1. CDR3 length: 17 residues. With 3 bases clipped from V and 2 bases from J, the junction kept 8 bases outside the gene matches. This CDR3 is CASSFPRTGEPYNEQFF. The CDR3 DNA reads as TGTGCCAGCAGTTTTCCCAGGACAGGGGAACCCTACAATGAGCAGTTCTTC.

The CDR3 DNA is TGCGCCAGCAGTCCCCCCTTCGCCAGCTCCTACGAGCAGTACTTC. This encodes CASSPPFASSYEQYF. The chain is built from TRBV10-1 and TRBJ2-7; D not resolved. Germline V gene lookup returns CDR1 WNHNN and CDR2 SYGVQD (reference sequence). The CDR3 is 15 amino acids. Trimming shortened V by 5 bases and J by 0 bases, and 14 bases separated the two germline ends.

This clonotype was counted a few times. The rearrangement joins TRBV12-3 or TRBV12-4 to TRBJ2-1; 9 positions match TRBD2. The CDR3 extends over 15 amino acids. Losses at the gene ends were 6 bases for V and 2 bases for J; bases not matched to a gene: 5. This chain's CDR3 is CASRPSGGPYNEQFF. In DNA, the CDR3 is TGTGCCAGCAGGCCGAGCGGGGGGCCCTACAATGAGCAGTTCTTC.

This chain links TRBV28 with TRBJ1-2; 7 nucleotides agree with TRBD1. The V gene end was trimmed by 1 base and the J gene end by 2 bases; junction bases not matched to a gene: 4. Looked up from germline, CDR1 is MDHEN and CDR2 is SYDVKM. This CDR3 region has 15 residues. The CDR3 region has the DNA TGTGCCAGCAGTTTATTCCCGGGACAGAACTATGGCTACACCTTC. Translating gives CASSLFPGQNYGYTF.

At least ten counts were recorded for this clonotype. Compared with germline, one end of the junction differs, possibly owing to a read error. This chain connects TRBV5-1 to TRBJ1-2; weak D call: TRBD1 (6 bases). The germline V gene encodes CDR1 SGHRS and CDR2 YFSETQ. The CDR3 covers 13 residues. CDR3 DNA sequence: TGTGCCAGCAGCCCCGGGGGCGACTATGGCTACACCTTC. Translated, it gives CASSPGGDYGYTF.

This clonotype has only a few counts. This chain joins TRBV5-1 and TRBJ2-4; 8 nucleotides align to TRBD2. CDR3 size: 16 residues. The J segment lost 13 bases and the V segment lost 0 bases, leaving 15 bases of the junction unmatched. Germline V lookup: CDR1 SGHRS, CDR2 YFSETQ. In DNA, the CDR3 is TGCGCCAGCAGCTTGGCAGAAGCGGGGGCACCTGATGAACAGTACTTC. Protein sequence: CASSLAEAGAPDEQYF.

The chain links TRBV5-1 to TRBJ2-1; 11 nucleotides agree with TRBD2. Per the germline V gene, CDR1 is SGHRS and CDR2 is YFSETQ. The CDR3 has 16 residues. V lost 2 bases to trimming and J lost 4 bases; unmatched junction nucleotides: 5. This chain's CDR3 is CASSFSSGGFYNEQFF. The CDR3 DNA reads as TGCGCCAGCAGCTTCTCTAGCGGGGGGTTTTACAATGAGCAGTTCTTC.

The chain recombines TRBV10-3 with TRBJ2-7; D is possibly TRBD1 (6 bases). CDR1 is ENHRY and CDR2 is SYGVKD in the germline V gene. The germline V and J ends were trimmed by 3 bases and 6 bases, with 9 bases remaining between them. The CDR3 is 12 residues long. The CDR3 nucleotides read TGTGCCATCAGTGATCCAGGGGTCGAGCAGTACTTC. Amino acids: CAISDPGVEQYF.

V and J are TRBV7-9 and TRBJ1-2, with a possible D match to TRBD1 (5 bases). The ends were cut back, 5 bases at V and 4 bases at J, with 14 bases in the middle. CDR1 and CDR2 (germline): SEHNR, FQNEAQ (reference sequence). This CDR3 region has 14 residues. Here the CDR3 DNA reads TGTGCCAGCAGCGCAGGGCCAGGACCCTATGGCTACACCTTC. Protein sequence: CASSAGPGPYGYTF.

This clonotype was detected once. V gene TRBV11-3 combines with J gene TRBJ1-1, with 8 bases matching TRBD1. Germline V gene sequence: CDR1 SGHNT, CDR2 YENEEA. The CDR3 is 12 amino acids. The ends lost 9 bases at V and 1 base at J; junction bases unmatched: 1. The CDR3 is CARDRANTEAFF. CDR3 sequence (DNA): TGTGCCAGGGACAGGGCGAACACTGAAGCTTTCTTT.

Of note for this clonotype: Relative to the germline gene, one junction end is altered; a read error may explain this. The chain combines TRBV7-3 with TRBJ2-1, with 10 bases identical to TRBD2. Germline CDR1 and CDR2: SGHTA and FQGTGA. CDR3 length: 15 residues. The CDR3 here is CASSLTSGAHNEQFF. The CDR3 DNA sequence: TGTGCCAGCAGCCTAACTAGCGGGGCGCACAACGAGCAGTTCTTC. The full variable domain, rest sourced from reference TRBV7-3 and TRBJ2-1, is GAGVSQTPSNKVTEKGKYVELRCDPISGHTALYWYRQSLGQGPEFLIYFQGTGAADDSGLPNDRFFAVRPEGSVSTLKIQRTERGDSAVYLCASSLTSGAHNEQFFGPGTRLTVL.

The chain uses TRBV28 and TRBJ2-7; TRBD1 is a possible D gene (5 bases). This CDR3 contains 15 residues. The germline gives CDR1 MDHEN, CDR2 SYDVKM. V was pared by 4 bases and J by 0 bases, with 13 bases between. CDR3 nucleotides: TGTGCCAGCAGTTCCCCGGACAACCTCTCCTACGAGCAGTACTTC. Residues: CASSSPDNLSYEQYF.

This clonotype was recorded many times. The V and J genes are TRBV4-3 and TRBJ2-1; TRBD1 agrees at 7 bases. The length of the CDR3 is 15 residues. Germline trimming cut 0 bases from V and 1 base from J; bases unmatched to any gene: 0. Germline-derived CDR1 and CDR2 are LGHNA and YSLEER. CDR3 bases: TGCGCCAGCAGCCAAGAGGGACAGTCCTACAATGAGCAGTTCTTC. Its protein product is CASSQEGQSYNEQFF.

This clonotype is a singleton in its sample. The rearrangement uses TRBV21-1 and TRBJ2-7; TRBD1 is the table's D call and was not checked against the DNA. TRBV21-1 corresponds to a pseudogene. This CDR3 is 15 amino acids long. For the CDR3, the DNA is TGTGCCAGCATCCCTCAGGACAGGGCCACCTACGAGCAGTACTTC. Translated: CASIPQDRATYEQYF.

This chain connects TRBV29-1 to TRBJ2-5; D remains ambiguous. CDR1 and CDR2 from the germline V gene are SQVTM and ANQGSEA. Trimming cost V 2 bases and J 4 bases, with 14 bases left between them. The CDR3 runs to 14 residues. The CDR3 DNA follows: TGCAGCGTTGAATGGAACGAGATCCCAGAGACCCAGTACTTC. Translating gives CSVEWNEIPETQYF.

The genes are TRBV27 and TRBJ2-5; perhaps TRBD2 as D (6 bases). The better agreement between TRBJ2-7 and the DNA end casts doubt on the J call. In germline, CDR1 is MNHEY, CDR2 SMNVEV (reference sequence). This CDR3 region has 13 residues. The CDR3 DNA reads TGTGCCAGCAGGGGCGGGGTCCTCAGCGAGCAGTACTTC. This gives the protein CASRGGVLSEQYF.

This chain links TRBV7-2 with TRBJ1-6; D is undetermined. Germline CDR1 reads SGHTA; CDR2 reads FQGNSA. The CDR3 extends over 16 amino acids. The V end lost 1 base, the J end lost 8 bases, and 15 bases lay between the germline ends. In DNA form, the CDR3 reads TGTGCCAGCAGCTTAGGGGCGGGTCGGCGGGATTCACCCCTCCACTTT. Translation gives CASSLGAGRRDSPLHF.

This chain uses TRBV19 with TRBJ2-4; TRBD1 agrees at 8 bases. The CDR3 extends over 15 amino acids. Trimming removed 8 bases from V and 1 base from J; junction bases left unmatched: 7. CDR1 is LNHDA and CDR2 is SQIVND in the germline V gene (reference sequence). The CDR3 here is CASRTRQGAKNIQYF. CDR3 sequence (DNA): TGTGCCAGTCGAACCAGACAGGGGGCCAAAAACATTCAGTACTTC. Full variable domain (rest looked up from reference TRBV19 and TRBJ2-4): DGGITQSPKYLFRKEGQNVTLSCEQNLNHDAMYWYRQDPGQGLRLIYYSQIVNDFQKGDIAEGYSVSREKKESFPLTVTSAQKNPTAFYLCASRTRQGAKNIQYFGAGTRLSVL.